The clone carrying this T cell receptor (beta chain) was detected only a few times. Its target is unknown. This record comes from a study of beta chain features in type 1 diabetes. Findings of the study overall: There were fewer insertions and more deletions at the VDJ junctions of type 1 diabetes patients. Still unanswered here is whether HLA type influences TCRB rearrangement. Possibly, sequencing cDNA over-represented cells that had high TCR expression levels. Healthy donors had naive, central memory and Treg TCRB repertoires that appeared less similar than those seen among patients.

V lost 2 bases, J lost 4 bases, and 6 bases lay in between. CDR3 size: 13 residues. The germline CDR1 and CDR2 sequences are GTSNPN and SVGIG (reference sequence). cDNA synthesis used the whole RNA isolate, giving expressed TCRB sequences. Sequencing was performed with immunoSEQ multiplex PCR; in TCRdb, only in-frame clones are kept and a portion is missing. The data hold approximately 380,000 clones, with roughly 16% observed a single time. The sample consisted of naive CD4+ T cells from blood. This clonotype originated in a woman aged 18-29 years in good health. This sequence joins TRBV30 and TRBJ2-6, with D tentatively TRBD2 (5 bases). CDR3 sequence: CAWSTGGANVLTF. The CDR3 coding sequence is TGTGCCTGGAGTACGGGGGGGGCCAACGTCCTGACTTTC.